This TCR beta chain was sequenced during a study of shared clonotypes between healthy human individuals. This clone has only one observation. The identical CDR3 is also encoded by other nucleotide sequences in the sample. The assay was immunoSEQ multiplex PCR, and TCRdb's table has in-frame clones only and misses some. The sample lists some 2 million clones; roughly 94% were seen once. Germline assignment: CDR1 MNHEY and CDR2 SVGAGI. V was clipped by 1 base and J by 5 bases, with 8 bases between them. There are 13 residues in the CDR3. It was CD45RO-negative cells, positively selected for CCR7, that made up naive CD8 cells, with terminally differentiated effector memory CD45RA+ cells excluded.

The material sequenced was naive CD8+ T cells sorted from blood. This receptor was identified in a young man in good health. V usage is TRBV6-5 and J usage is TRBJ2-5; D not certain. The CDR3 protein is CASSYFSGETQYF. The CDR3 nucleotides are TGTGCCAGCAGTTACTTCTCTGGCGAGACCCAGTACTTC.